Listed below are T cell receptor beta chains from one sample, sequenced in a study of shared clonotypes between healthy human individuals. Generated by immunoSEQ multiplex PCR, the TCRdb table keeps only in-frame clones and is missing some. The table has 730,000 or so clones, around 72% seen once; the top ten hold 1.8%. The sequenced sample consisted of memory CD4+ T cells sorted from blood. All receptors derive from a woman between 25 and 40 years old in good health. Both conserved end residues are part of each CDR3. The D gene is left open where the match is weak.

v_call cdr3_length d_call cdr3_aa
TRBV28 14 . CASSPAGRLTEAFF
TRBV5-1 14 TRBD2 CASSRGTSGNEQFF
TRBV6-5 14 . CASNPLLSYNEQFF
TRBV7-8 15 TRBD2 CASSVAGLSSYEQYF
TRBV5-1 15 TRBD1 CASSSGDSLASPLHF
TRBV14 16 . CASSQNRRAGTYEQYF
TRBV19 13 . CASKAGPSYGYTF
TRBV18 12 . CASSESPHQAFF
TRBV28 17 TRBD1 CASRSFGQGELNQPQHF
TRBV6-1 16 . CASSEAGWVSSGEQFF
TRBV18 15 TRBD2 CASSPPAGNTGELFF
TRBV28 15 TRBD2 CASSSERENTDTQYF
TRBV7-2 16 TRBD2 CASSYPTSGISGEQYF
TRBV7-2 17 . CASSPLRGPRDSYEQYF
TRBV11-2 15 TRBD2 CASSTRTSGLYEQYF